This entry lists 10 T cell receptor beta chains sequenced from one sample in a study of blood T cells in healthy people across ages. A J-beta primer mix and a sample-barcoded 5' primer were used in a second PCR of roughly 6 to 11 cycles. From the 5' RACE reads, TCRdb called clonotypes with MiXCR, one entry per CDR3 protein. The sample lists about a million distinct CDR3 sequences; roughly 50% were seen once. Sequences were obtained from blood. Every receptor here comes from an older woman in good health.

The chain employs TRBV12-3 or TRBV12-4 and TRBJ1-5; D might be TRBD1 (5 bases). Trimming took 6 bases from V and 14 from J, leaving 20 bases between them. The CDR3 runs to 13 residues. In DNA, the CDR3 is TGTGCCAGCAGGGGGGGAGCGGGAGACAAGGAGCATTTT. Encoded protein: CASRGGAGDKEHF.

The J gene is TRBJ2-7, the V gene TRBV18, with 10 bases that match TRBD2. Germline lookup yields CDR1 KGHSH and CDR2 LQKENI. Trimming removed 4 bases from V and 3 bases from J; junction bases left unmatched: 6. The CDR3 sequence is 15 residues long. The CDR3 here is CASSLASGSFYEQYF. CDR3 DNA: TGTGCCAGCTCACTGGCTAGCGGGAGCTTCTACGAGCAGTACTTC.

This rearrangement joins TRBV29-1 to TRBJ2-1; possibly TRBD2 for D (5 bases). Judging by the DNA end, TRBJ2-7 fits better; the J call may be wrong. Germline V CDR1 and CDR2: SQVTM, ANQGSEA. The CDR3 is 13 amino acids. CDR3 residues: CSVERPSLSEQYF. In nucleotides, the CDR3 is TGCAGCGTTGAGCGGCCTAGCCTCAGTGAGCAGTACTTC.

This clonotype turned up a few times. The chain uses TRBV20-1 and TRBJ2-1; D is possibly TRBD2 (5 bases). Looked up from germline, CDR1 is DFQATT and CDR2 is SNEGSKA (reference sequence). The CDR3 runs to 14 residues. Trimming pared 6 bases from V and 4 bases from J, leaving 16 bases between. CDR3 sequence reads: CSARARWQYNEQFF. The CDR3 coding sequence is TGCAGTGCGCGGGCACGGTGGCAATACAATGAGCAGTTCTTC.

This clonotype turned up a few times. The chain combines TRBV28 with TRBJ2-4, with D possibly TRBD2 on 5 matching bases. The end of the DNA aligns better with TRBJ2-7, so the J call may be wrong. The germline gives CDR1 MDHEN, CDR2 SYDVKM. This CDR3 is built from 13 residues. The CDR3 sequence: CASSPILEDEQYF. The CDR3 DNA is TGTGCCAGCAGTCCTATTTTGGAGGACGAGCAGTACTTC.

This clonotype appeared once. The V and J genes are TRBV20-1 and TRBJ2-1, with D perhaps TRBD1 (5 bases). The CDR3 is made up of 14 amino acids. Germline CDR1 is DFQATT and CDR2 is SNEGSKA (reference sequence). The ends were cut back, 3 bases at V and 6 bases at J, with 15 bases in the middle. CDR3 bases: TGCAGTGCTAGTGGGCCTCTAGGGGTCAATGAGCAGTTCTTC. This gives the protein CSASGPLGVNEQFF.

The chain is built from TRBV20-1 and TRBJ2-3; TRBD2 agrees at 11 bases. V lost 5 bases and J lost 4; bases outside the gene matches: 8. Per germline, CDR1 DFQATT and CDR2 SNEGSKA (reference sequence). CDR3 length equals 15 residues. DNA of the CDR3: TGCAGTGCTCCTATGACTAGCGGGGCCCCAGATACGCAGTATTTT. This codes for CSAPMTSGAPDTQYF.

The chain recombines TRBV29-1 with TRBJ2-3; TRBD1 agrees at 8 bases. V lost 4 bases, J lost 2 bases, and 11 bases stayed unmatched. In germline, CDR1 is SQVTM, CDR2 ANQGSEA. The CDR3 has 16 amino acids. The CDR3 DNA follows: TGCAGCGTTGGAGCATTGACAGGGGCCATCACAGATACGCAGTATTTT. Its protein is CSVGALTGAITDTQYF.

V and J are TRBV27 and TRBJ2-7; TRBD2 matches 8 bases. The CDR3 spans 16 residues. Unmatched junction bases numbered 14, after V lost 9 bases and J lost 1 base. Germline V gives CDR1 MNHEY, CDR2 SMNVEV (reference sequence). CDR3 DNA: TGTGCCAGTTTGCCTCATAGCGGGATGGGATCCTACGAGCAGTACTTC. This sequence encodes CASLPHSGMGSYEQYF.

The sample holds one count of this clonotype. The CDR3, as DNA: TGTGCCAGCAGCCGCACGGGACAGGGTGTTTCGACTAATGAAAAACTGTTTTTT. Translating gives CASSRTGQGVSTNEKLFF. The V call is TRBV14, the J call TRBJ1-4, with TRBD1 matching 9 bases. Germline V gene sequence: CDR1 SGHDN, CDR2 FVKESK. The CDR3 extends over 18 amino acids. The ends lost 4 bases at V and 2 bases at J; junction bases unmatched: 11.